This record concerns one T cell receptor (beta chain) sequence. Its matching antigen is unknown. The protocol was immunoSEQ multiplex PCR, while the TCRdb copy is restricted to in-frame clones and leaves out a portion. The table shows 3,500 to 5,500 clones, with approximately 80% occurring only once. Specified time point: 2015-2016 season, pre-vaccination. Sorted blood CD4 subsets were sequenced before and after adults received seasonal inactivated influenza vaccine. Between about 35 and 110 mL of blood was drawn per time point. Sorted cTfh were non-naive CD4+CXCR5+PD-1+, either ICOS+CD38+ or ICOS-CD38-. V lost 0 bases, J lost 7 bases, and 8 bases lay in between. Germline CDR1 is SGHTA and CDR2 is FQGTGA. The CDR3 loop spans 13 amino acids. This entry comes from a study of follicular helper T cells after annual influenza vaccination. Study-level findings and limits: Recurrent ICOS+CD38+ cTfh clonotypes included tetramer and AIM influenza-specific ones.

The sequencing here drew on CXCR5+ CD38- circulating T follicular helper cells from blood, taken on the day of influenza vaccination. Subset: circulating Tfh, non-naive CD4+CXCR5+PD-1+ (ICOS+CD38+ or ICOS-CD38-). The clonotype was recovered from an adult who received the influenza vaccine. The rearrangement uses TRBV7-3 and TRBJ2-3, with D possibly TRBD2 on 5 matching bases. CDR3: CASSLTGDNTQYF. The CDR3 DNA reads TGTGCCAGCAGCTTAACGGGAGATAATACGCAGTATTTT.